A single sample gave rise to the 32 T cell receptor beta chains below, sequenced in a study of neurological immune-mediated disorders. Each CDR3 protein is one row after TCRdb ran MiXCR on the 5' RACE reads. The sample includes about 24,000 distinct CDR3 sequences, about an eighth of them seen just once. The sample taken for sequencing was PBMCs. All receptors come from a middle-aged woman with HTLV-1-associated myelopathy (HAM/TSP).

This clonotype was detected many times. This chain uses TRBV5-1 with TRBJ2-2, with D unclear. The CDR3 contains 16 residues. The V and J ends lost 0 bases and 6 bases respectively, with 15 bases between them. CDR1 and CDR2 from the germline V gene are SGHRS and YFSETQ. Written as DNA, the CDR3 is TGCGCCAGCAGCTTGGTTGGCGGTTCGACGGCCGGGGAGCTGTTTTTT. Amino acid sequence: CASSLVGGSTAGELFF.

This clonotype has ten or more counts. This chain uses TRBV20-1 with TRBJ1-5, with D possibly matching TRBD1 (6 bases). Germline V lookup: CDR1 DFQATT, CDR2 SNEGSKA (reference sequence). CDR3 length: 15 residues. Trimming took off 5 bases at V and 2 bases at J, with 16 bases between the two ends. The CDR3 reads CSAFENRVGNQPQHF. The CDR3 bases are TGCAGTGCTTTCGAGAACAGGGTTGGCAATCAGCCCCAGCATTTT.

This clonotype was observed many times. The CDR3 coding sequence is TGTGCCAGCAGTTACTCGATAGGGGGCGTTAGGGGAGCCCTCCACTTT. Translation gives CASSYSIGGVRGALHF. The chain has TRBV6-5 and TRBJ1-6, with 7 nucleotides matching TRBD1. Germline loops: CDR1 MNHEY, CDR2 SVGAGI. Trimming took 0 bases from V and 14 from J; bases not matched to a gene: 13. This CDR3 has 16 amino acids.

This clonotype has ten or more counts. This chain links TRBV5-1 with TRBJ2-2, with a possible D match to TRBD1 (6 bases). Germline loops: CDR1 SGHRS, CDR2 YFSETQ. Trimming left V 1 base short and J 1 base short, with 8 bases between. This CDR3 has 15 residues. The CDR3 DNA follows: TGCGCCAGCAGCTTGATGGGACAGAACACCGGGGAGCTGTTTTTT. It encodes CASSLMGQNTGELFF.

This clonotype was counted at least ten times. The chain recombines TRBV20-1 with TRBJ1-1; weak D call: TRBD1 (6 bases). Looked up from germline, CDR1 is DFQATT and CDR2 is SNEGSKA (reference sequence). The length of the CDR3 is 12 residues. Trimming took off 4 bases at V and 5 bases at J, with 11 bases between the two ends. CDR3 in amino acids: CSATQGRTEAFF. DNA for the CDR3: TGCAGTGCTACACAGGGAAGGACTGAAGCTTTCTTT.

There are many counts of this clonotype. The chain recombines TRBV24-1 with TRBJ1-1; maybe TRBD1 (6 bases). Germline loops: CDR1 KGHDR, CDR2 SFDVKD. Trimming pared 4 bases from V and 5 bases from J, leaving 10 bases between. The CDR3 runs 13 residues. The CDR3 nucleotides are TGTGCCACCAGTGAACAGGGCGGGACTGAAGCTTTCTTT. Its protein is CATSEQGGTEAFF.

Many counts were recorded for this clonotype. This sequence joins TRBV25-1 and TRBJ1-5; a possible D gene is TRBD1 (5 bases). The germline V and J ends were trimmed by 6 bases and 1 base, with 19 bases remaining between them. Germline V CDR1 and CDR2: MGHDK, SYGVNS. This CDR3 has 17 amino acids. CDR3 loop: CASSSGQGGTSNQPQHF. For the CDR3, the DNA is TGTGCCAGCAGCTCGGGGCAGGGAGGGACCAGCAATCAGCCCCAGCATTTT.

In this sample, this clonotype turned up many times. This chain connects TRBV5-5 to TRBJ2-1, with 13 bases identical to TRBD2. The CDR3 spans 15 residues. CDR1 SGHKS and CDR2 YYEKEE come from the germline V gene (reference sequence). V was pared by 4 bases and J by 9 bases, with 7 bases of the junction left unmatched. As DNA, the CDR3 is TGTGCCAGCAGCCCGGGACTAGCGGGGACGAGTGAGCAGTTCTTC. It yields the protein CASSPGLAGTSEQFF.

The rearrangement links TRBV6-2 or TRBV6-3 to TRBJ2-1, with D possibly TRBD2 on 7 matching bases. V was trimmed by 6 bases and J by 2 bases, leaving 11 bases between them. This CDR3 comprises 14 residues. The V gene's germline CDR1 is MNHEY and CDR2 SVGEGT. The CDR3 is CASSRGAAYNEQFF. CDR3 in DNA: TGTGCCAGCAGCCGGGGGGCGGCCTACAATGAGCAGTTCTTC.

This clonotype was detected ten times or more. The gene calls are TRBV6-5 and TRBJ2-3, with 7 positions matching TRBD2. The CDR3 length is 16 residues. CDR1 MNHEY and CDR2 SVGAGI come from the germline V gene. Trimming cost V 4 bases and J 4 bases; bases outside gene matches: 11. DNA of the CDR3: TGTGCCAGCAGTTCGATGCTAGCGGTAGACGCAGATACGCAGTATTTT. Translated: CASSSMLAVDADTQYF.

This clonotype was counted many times. Here the CDR3 reads CASSQDLRLPPNSPLHF. The CDR3 DNA sequence: TGCGCCAGCAGCCAAGATTTGAGACTACCACCGAATTCACCCCTCCACTTT. The chain combines TRBV4-1 with TRBJ1-6; D is undetermined. Germline-derived CDR1 and CDR2 are MGHRA and YSYEKL. There are 17 residues in the CDR3. With 0 bases removed from V and 7 bases from J, the gap between germline ends came to 16 bases.

Ten or more counts support this clonotype. This sequence joins TRBV14 and TRBJ2-1; D not resolved. V was pared by 0 bases and J by 5 bases, with 8 bases between. The germline CDR1 and CDR2 sequences are SGHDN and FVKESK. This CDR3 has 14 amino acids. The CDR3 DNA reads TGTGCCAGCAGCCAAGATTGGCCAGACAATGAGCAGTTCTTC. Translated: CASSQDWPDNEQFF. Complete variable domain (other parts from reference TRBV14 and TRBJ2-1): EAGVTQFPSHSVIEKGQTVTLRCDPISGHDNLYWYRRVMGKEIKFLLHFVKESKQDESGMPNNRFLAERTGGTYSTLKVQPAELEDSGVYFCASSQDWPDNEQFFGPGTRLTVL.

This clonotype was counted many times. The junction differs from germline at one of its ends, possibly a read error. J is TRBJ2-2 and V is TRBV5-1; possible D gene TRBD2, 6 bases. Germline loops: CDR1 SGHRS, CDR2 YFSETQ. This CDR3 region has 17 residues. CDR3 sequence reads: CASSLEVARRATRELFF. CDR3 DNA sequence: TGCGCCAGCAGCTTGGAAGTGGCACGGAGGGCCACCCGGGAGCTGTTTTTT.

This chain connects TRBV3-1 to TRBJ2-5; D is unclear. The CDR3 sequence is 12 residues long. CDR1 is LGHDT and CDR2 is YNNKEL in the germline V gene (reference sequence). The V end lost 8 bases, the J end lost 4 bases, and 11 bases lay between the germline ends. This CDR3 is CASQDLGETQYF. CDR3 nucleotides: TGTGCCAGCCAAGACTTGGGAGAGACCCAGTACTTC.

This clonotype appeared many times. This sequence joins TRBV18 and TRBJ1-2, with 9 positions matching TRBD1. Germline trimming cut 1 base from V and 8 bases from J; bases unmatched to any gene: 2. Germline CDR1 reads KGHSH; CDR2 reads LQKENI. The CDR3 totals 13 residues. The CDR3 loop is CASSPRDRDGYTF. The DNA for the CDR3 is TGTGCCAGCTCACCACGGGACAGGGACGGCTACACCTTC.

This clonotype was seen at least ten times. The gene calls are TRBV3-1 and TRBJ2-7, with 9 bases identical to TRBD2. Germline V lookup: CDR1 LGHDT, CDR2 YNNKEL (reference sequence). Trimming removed 3 bases from V and 3 bases from J; junction bases left unmatched: 6. The CDR3 has 15 amino acids. DNA of the CDR3: TGTGCCAGCAGCCAGAAGCGGGGGGTCTTCTACGAGCAGTACTTC. It encodes CASSQKRGVFYEQYF.

This clonotype was counted only a few times. In DNA, the CDR3 is TGTGCCAGCAGCTTAATGAACACTCAGCCCCAGCATTTT. Protein product: CASSLMNTQPQHF. The chain combines TRBV7-2 with TRBJ1-5; D is undetermined. This CDR3 contains 13 residues. In germline, CDR1 is SGHTA, CDR2 FQGNSA. Trimming pared 2 bases from V and 6 bases from J, leaving 8 bases between.

This clonotype was counted at least ten times. This sequence joins TRBV7-3 and TRBJ1-1, with D possibly matching TRBD1 (6 bases). Germline CDR1 SGHTA, CDR2 FQGTGA. V was cut by 6 bases and J by 1 base, with 9 bases left in between. The CDR3 spans 13 residues. CDR3 residues: CASSRQENTEAFF. The CDR3 DNA reads as TGTGCCAGCAGTAGACAGGAGAACACTGAAGCTTTCTTT.

The table lists this clonotype with many counts. CDR3 residues: CASSGGQGKEVFYGYTF. The CDR3 DNA is TGTGCCAGCAGCGGGGGACAGGGGAAAGAAGTATTCTATGGCTACACCTTC. The chain joins TRBV4-2 to TRBJ1-2, with 10 nucleotides matching TRBD1. V was pared by 5 bases and J by 4 bases, with 13 bases of the junction left unmatched. CDR1 and CDR2 (germline): LGHNA, YNFKEQ. This CDR3 region has 17 residues.

Ten or more counts support this clonotype. The genes are TRBV5-1 and TRBJ1-4; 8 bases are a match to TRBD1. This CDR3 is 15 amino acids long. Germline V gives CDR1 SGHRS, CDR2 YFSETQ. Losses at the gene ends were 0 bases for V and 8 bases for J; bases not matched to a gene: 6. CDR3 nucleotide sequence: TGCGCCAGCAGCTTGGGCGACAGGGGACTGGAAAAACTGTTTTTT. Encoded protein: CASSLGDRGLEKLFF.

The count of this clonotype is one. In this CDR3 the conserved last residue, phenylalanine or tryptophan, is missing, so a read error is likely. J is TRBJ1-2 and V is TRBV10-3; D may be TRBD1 (5 bases). Per the germline V gene, CDR1 is ENHRY and CDR2 is SYGVKD. This CDR3 has 13 amino acids. CDR3 bases: TGTGCCATCAATGAGTCGGGACCGGGTGGCTACACCATC. Translation: CAINESGPGGYTI.

This clonotype was picked up many times. The V call is TRBV6-5, the J call TRBJ2-7, with 7 bases matching TRBD2. Germline CDR1 is MNHEY and CDR2 is SVGAGI. CDR3 size: 16 residues. V dropped 0 bases and J dropped 0; count of bases not matched to a gene: 5. The CDR3 sequence: CASSYSREFSSYEQYF. The DNA of the CDR3 is TGTGCCAGCAGTTACTCGCGGGAGTTCAGCTCCTACGAGCAGTACTTC.

By frequency in the sample, this clonotype is medium-sized. J is TRBJ2-5 and V is TRBV10-2; 7 nucleotides line up with TRBD2. This CDR3 is built from 12 residues. The V segment lost 6 bases and the J segment 5 bases; nucleotides outside the gene matches: 3. Germline V lookup: CDR1 WSHSY, CDR2 SAAADI. The CDR3 nucleotides are TGCGCCAGCAGACGGCGGGGGGAGACCCAGTACTTC. Protein: CASRRRGETQYF.

This clonotype was seen many times. The CDR3 reads CASSYSASSLETQYF. In DNA form, the CDR3 reads TGTGCCAGCAGTTACTCGGCCTCCTCATTGGAGACCCAGTACTTC. The chain uses TRBV6-6 and TRBJ2-5; no firm D call. From germline, CDR1 is MNHNY and CDR2 SVGAGI (reference sequence). This CDR3 spans 15 amino acids. V gave up 0 bases and J gave up 5 bases, with 13 bases separating them.

Relative to its sample, this clonotype is medium-sized. V and J are TRBV20-1 and TRBJ1-5; D not resolved. Trimming took 6 bases from V and 3 from J, leaving 12 bases between them. The CDR3 contains 13 residues. The germline V gene has CDR1 DFQATT and CDR2 SNEGSKA (reference sequence). The CDR3 sequence is CSAGRAVNQPQHF. The CDR3 coding sequence is TGCAGTGCCGGACGGGCGGTCAATCAGCCCCAGCATTTT.

This clonotype was found many times. CDR3 sequence: CASSLEGGLNTEAFF. CDR3 in DNA: TGCGCCAGCAGCTTGGAGGGAGGCCTGAACACTGAAGCTTTCTTT. This chain connects TRBV5-1 to TRBJ1-1; no firm D call. This CDR3 spans 15 amino acids. Germline V gene sequence: CDR1 SGHRS, CDR2 YFSETQ. Between the trimmed V and J ends, which lost 0 bases and 0 bases, there was a span of 9 bases.

The chain joins TRBV7-9 to TRBJ1-1, with 7 bases lining up with TRBD1. Germline assignment: CDR1 SEHNR and CDR2 FQNEAQ (reference sequence). This CDR3 comprises 15 residues. With 5 bases clipped from V and 3 bases from J, the junction kept 9 bases outside the gene matches. For the CDR3, the DNA is TGTGCCAGCAGCGCCAGGGGGGAGGAGGACACTGAAGCTTTCTTT. It yields the protein CASSARGEEDTEAFF. The full variable domain, its missing parts supplied by reference TRBV7-9 and TRBJ1-1, is DTGVSQNPRHKITKRGQNVTFRCDPISEHNRLYWYRQTLGQGPEFLTYFQNEAQLEKSRLLSDRFSAERPKGSFSTLEIQRTEQGDSAMYLCASSARGEEDTEAFFGQGTRLTVV.

Ten or more counts support this clonotype. This chain uses TRBV9 with TRBJ2-5; 8 bases are a match to TRBD1. After removal of 3 bases from V and 5 bases from J, the junction contained 3 bases not matched to a gene. Germline CDR1 reads SGDLS; CDR2 reads YYNGEE. The CDR3 is 13 residues long. CDR3 bases: TGTGCCAGCAGCGCCCGACAGGGGGAGACCCAGTACTTC. Translated: CASSARQGETQYF.

This clonotype was observed at least ten times. The genes are TRBV11-2 and TRBJ1-6, with D possibly being TRBD1 (5 bases). There are 15 residues in the CDR3. Germline CDR1 reads SGHAT; CDR2 reads FQNNGV. V was pared by 0 bases and J by 7 bases, with 10 bases between. The CDR3 sequence: CASSLDWSGNSPLHF. The CDR3 bases are TGTGCCAGCAGCTTAGATTGGTCAGGGAATTCACCCCTCCACTTT. Full variable domain (rest looked up from reference TRBV11-2 and TRBJ1-6): EAGVAQSPRYKIIEKRQSVAFWCNPISGHATLYWYQQILGQGPKLLIQFQNNGVVDDSQLPKDRFSAERLKGVDSTLKIQPAKLEDSAVYLCASSLDWSGNSPLHFGNGTRLTVT.

The chain is built from TRBV5-1 and TRBJ2-1; possibly TRBD1 or TRBD2 for D (5 bases each). CDR1 and CDR2 from the germline V gene are SGHRS and YFSETQ. CDR3 size: 13 residues. Trimming left V 0 bases short and J 10 bases short, with 11 bases between. The CDR3 DNA follows: TGCGCCAGCAGCTTGGGAGGGGATGCCGAGCAGTTCTTC. It codes for CASSLGGDAEQFF.

This clonotype was seen many times. The chain couples TRBV20-1 to TRBJ1-3; D uncertain. Germline assignment: CDR1 DFQATT and CDR2 SNEGSKA (reference sequence). The V end lost 0 bases, the J end lost 0 bases, and 6 bases lay between the germline ends. The CDR3 consists of 14 residues. The CDR3 nucleotides read TGCAGTGCTAGAGACCGGACCTCTGGAAACACCATATATTTT. This encodes CSARDRTSGNTIYF.

This chain joins TRBV4-2 and TRBJ2-3, with 9 bases fitting TRBD2. The length of the CDR3 is 14 residues. Looked up from germline, CDR1 is LGHNA and CDR2 is YNFKEQ. Trimming removed 4 bases from V and 3 bases from J; junction bases left unmatched: 2. The CDR3 protein is CASSRSGRTDTQYF. CDR3 in DNA: TGTGCCAGCAGCCGCAGCGGGAGGACAGATACGCAGTATTTT.